The 2 T cell receptor beta chains given below trace back to one sample, sequenced in a study of T cells after yellow fever vaccination. TCRdb analysed the 5' RACE reads with MiXCR anew, one entry per CDR3 protein. Of 95,000 to 100,000 distinct CDR3 sequences in the sample, about 6% were seen once. Sequenced here: CD8+ T cells sorted from PBMCs, sampled 10 days after the yellow fever booster vaccination. These receptors were taken from a young man who received the YFV17D yellow fever vaccine.

This clonotype was seen at least ten times. This chain connects TRBV20-1 to TRBJ1-3; D not certain. Between the trimmed V and J ends, which lost 5 bases and 4 bases, there was a span of 18 bases. The germline CDR1 and CDR2 sequences are DFQATT and SNEGSKA (reference sequence). The CDR3 has 15 amino acids. CDR3 DNA sequence: TGCAGTGCTTCCTCACCCGAGCCAGTCGGAAACACCATATATTTT. Its translation is CSASSPEPVGNTIYF.

This clonotype was seen a few times. The rearrangement joins TRBV5-5 to TRBJ1-1; 7 nucleotides match TRBD1. V trimming: 0 bases; J trimming: 3 bases; junction bases outside the gene matches: 14. This CDR3 is 18 amino acids long. Germline V lookup: CDR1 SGHKS, CDR2 YYEKEE (reference sequence). In DNA form, the CDR3 reads TGTGCCAGCAGCTTGGGAGTAGGGGGCGTACGATTATACACTGAAGCTTTCTTT. It is translated as CASSLGVGGVRLYTEAFF.